The T cell receptor beta chain described here comes from a study of cytomegalovirus exposure and HLA in healthy donors. This CDR3 comprises 15 residues. Trimming removed 0 bases from V and 1 base from J, with 7 bases in between. CDR1 and CDR2 (germline): SGDLS, YYNGEE. PCR was performed using 60 Vbeta and 13 Jbeta primers. Assay: immunoSEQ multiplex PCR; the TCRdb copy retains only in-frame clones and omits some. This table holds 70,000 or so clones. Findings of the study overall: Associated with HLA alleles at 0.05 false discovery rate in a later analysis were some 18,000 TCR beta sequences.

Of note for this clone: Its antigen is not known.

The chain is built from TRBV9 and TRBJ1-4, with D unresolved. This clonotype was obtained from a boy younger than 18 in good health and CMV-seronegative. Sequencing used PBMCs. The DNA of the CDR3 is TGTGCCAGCAGCGTAGGCGAACGAACTAATGAAAAACTGTTTTTT. Translating it yields CASSVGERTNEKLFF.